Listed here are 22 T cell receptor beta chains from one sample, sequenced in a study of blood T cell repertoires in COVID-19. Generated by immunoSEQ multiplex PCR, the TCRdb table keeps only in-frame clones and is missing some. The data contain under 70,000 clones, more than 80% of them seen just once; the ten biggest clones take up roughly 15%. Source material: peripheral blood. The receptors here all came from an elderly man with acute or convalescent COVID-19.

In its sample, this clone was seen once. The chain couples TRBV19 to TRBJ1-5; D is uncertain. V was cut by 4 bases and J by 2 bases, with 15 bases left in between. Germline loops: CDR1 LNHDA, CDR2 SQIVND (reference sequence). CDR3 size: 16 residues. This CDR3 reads CASSKSPVPGNQPQHF. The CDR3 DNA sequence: TGTGCCAGTAGTAAGTCACCGGTGCCGGGCAATCAGCCCCAGCATTTT.

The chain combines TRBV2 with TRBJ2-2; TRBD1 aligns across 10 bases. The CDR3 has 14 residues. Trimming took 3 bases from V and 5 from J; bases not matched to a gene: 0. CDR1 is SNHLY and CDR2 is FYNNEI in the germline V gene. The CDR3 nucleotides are TGTGCCAGCAGTGAGGGACAGGGGACCGGGGAGCTGTTTTTT. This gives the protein CASSEGQGTGELFF.

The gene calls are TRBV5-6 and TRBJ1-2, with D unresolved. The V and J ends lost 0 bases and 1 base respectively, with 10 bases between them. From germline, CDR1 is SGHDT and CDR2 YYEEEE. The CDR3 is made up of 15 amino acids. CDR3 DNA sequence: TGTGCCAGCAGCTTGGCTGGGAGTCTTAACTATGGCTACACCTTC. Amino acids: CASSLAGSLNYGYTF. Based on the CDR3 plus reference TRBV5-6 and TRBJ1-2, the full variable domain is DAGVTQSPTHLIKTRGQQVTLRCSPKSGHDTVSWYQQALGQGPQFIFQYYEEEERQRGNFPDRFSGHQFPNYSSELNVNALLLGDSALYLCASSLAGSLNYGYTFGSGTRLTVV.

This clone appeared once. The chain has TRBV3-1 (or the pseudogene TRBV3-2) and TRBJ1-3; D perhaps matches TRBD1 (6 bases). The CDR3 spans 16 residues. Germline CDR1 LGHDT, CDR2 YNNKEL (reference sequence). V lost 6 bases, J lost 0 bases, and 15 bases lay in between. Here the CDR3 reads CASRLRADSSGNTIYF. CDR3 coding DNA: TGTGCCAGCAGGCTAAGGGCGGACAGCTCTGGAAACACCATATATTTT.

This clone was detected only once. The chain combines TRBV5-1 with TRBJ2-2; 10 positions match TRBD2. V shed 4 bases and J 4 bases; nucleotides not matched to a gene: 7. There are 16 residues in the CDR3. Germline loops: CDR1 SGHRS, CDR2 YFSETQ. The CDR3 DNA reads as TGCGCCAGCAGCATCGCTAGCGGGGGAGGCACCGGGGAGCTGTTTTTT. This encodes CASSIASGGGTGELFF.

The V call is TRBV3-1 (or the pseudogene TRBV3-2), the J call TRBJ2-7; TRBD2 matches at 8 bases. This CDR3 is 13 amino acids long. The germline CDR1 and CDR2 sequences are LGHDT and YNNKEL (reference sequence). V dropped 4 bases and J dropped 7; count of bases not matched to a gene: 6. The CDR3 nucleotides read TGTGCCAGCAGCCGCGCCGGGACTAGGGAGCAGTACTTC. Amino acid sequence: CASSRAGTREQYF.

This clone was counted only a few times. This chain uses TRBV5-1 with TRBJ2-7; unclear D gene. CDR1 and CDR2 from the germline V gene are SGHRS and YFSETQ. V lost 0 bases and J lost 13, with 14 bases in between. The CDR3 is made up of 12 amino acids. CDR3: CASSLDAVSQYF. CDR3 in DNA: TGCGCCAGCAGCTTGGACGCGGTCAGCCAATACTTC.

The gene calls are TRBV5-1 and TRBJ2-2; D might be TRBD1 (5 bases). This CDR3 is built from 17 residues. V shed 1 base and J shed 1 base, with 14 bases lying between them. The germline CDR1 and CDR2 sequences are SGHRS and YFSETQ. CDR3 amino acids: CASSLWGNPQNTGELFF. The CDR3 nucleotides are TGCGCCAGCAGCTTGTGGGGCAATCCGCAGAACACCGGGGAGCTGTTTTTT.

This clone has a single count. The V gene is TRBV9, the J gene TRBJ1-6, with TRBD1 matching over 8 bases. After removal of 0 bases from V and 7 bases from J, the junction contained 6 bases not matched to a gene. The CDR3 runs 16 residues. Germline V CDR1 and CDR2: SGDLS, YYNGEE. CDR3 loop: CASSVAVGQGNSPLHF. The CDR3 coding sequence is TGTGCCAGCAGCGTAGCTGTTGGACAGGGAAATTCACCCCTCCACTTT. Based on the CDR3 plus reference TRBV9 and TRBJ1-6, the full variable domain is DSGVTQTPKHLITATGQRVTLRCSPRSGDLSVYWYQQSLDQGLQFLIQYYNGEERAKGNILERFSAQQFPDLHSELNLSSLELGDSALYFCASSVAVGQGNSPLHFGNGTRLTVT.

The CDR3 DNA is TGTGCCAGCTCACCGCAGGGGGGAGGCTACGAGCAGTACTTC. This codes for CASSPQGGGYEQYF. The rearrangement links TRBV18 to TRBJ2-7, with a tentative D call TRBD1 (7 bases). V lost 3 bases and J 3 bases, leaving 12 bases between the germline ends. Per the germline V gene, CDR1 is KGHSH and CDR2 is LQKENI. The CDR3 covers 14 residues.

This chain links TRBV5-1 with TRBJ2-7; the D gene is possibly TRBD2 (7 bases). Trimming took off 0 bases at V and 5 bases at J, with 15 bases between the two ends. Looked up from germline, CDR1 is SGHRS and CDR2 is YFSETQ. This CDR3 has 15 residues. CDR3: CASSLGTGRGDEQYF. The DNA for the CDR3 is TGCGCCAGCAGCTTGGGAACAGGGAGGGGAGACGAGCAGTACTTC.

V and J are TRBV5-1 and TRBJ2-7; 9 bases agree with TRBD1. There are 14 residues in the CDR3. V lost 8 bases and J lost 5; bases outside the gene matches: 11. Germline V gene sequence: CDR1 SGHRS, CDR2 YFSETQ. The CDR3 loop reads CASKQGQGYDEQYF. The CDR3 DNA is TGCGCCAGTAAACAGGGACAGGGATATGACGAGCAGTACTTC.

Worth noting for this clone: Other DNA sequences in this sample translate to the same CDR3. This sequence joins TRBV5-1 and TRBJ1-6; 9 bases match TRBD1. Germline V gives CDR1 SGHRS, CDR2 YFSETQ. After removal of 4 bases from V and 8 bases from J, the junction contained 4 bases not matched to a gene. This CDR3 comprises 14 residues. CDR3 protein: CASSTGQGDSPLHF. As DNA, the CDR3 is TGCGCCAGCAGCACGGGACAGGGTGATTCACCCCTCCACTTT. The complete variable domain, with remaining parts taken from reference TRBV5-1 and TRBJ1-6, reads KAGVTQTPRYLIKTRGQQVTLSCSPISGHRSVSWYQQTPGQGLQFLFEYFSETQRNKGNFPGRFSGRQFSNSRSEMNVSTLELGDSALYLCASSTGQGDSPLHFGNGTRLTVT.

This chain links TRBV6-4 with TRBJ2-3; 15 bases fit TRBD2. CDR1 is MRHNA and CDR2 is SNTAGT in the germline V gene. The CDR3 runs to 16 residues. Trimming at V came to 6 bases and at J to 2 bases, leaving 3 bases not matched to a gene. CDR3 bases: TGTGCCAGCAGCGGGACTAGCGGGGGGTCCACAGATACGCAGTATTTT. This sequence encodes CASSGTSGGSTDTQYF.

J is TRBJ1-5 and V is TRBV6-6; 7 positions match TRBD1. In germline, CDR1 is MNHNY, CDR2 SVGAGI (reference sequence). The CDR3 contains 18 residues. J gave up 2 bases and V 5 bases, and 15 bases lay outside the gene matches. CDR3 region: CASSQRQGRVGGNQPQHF. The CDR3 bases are TGTGCCAGCAGTCAAAGACAGGGCCGGGTTGGGGGCAATCAGCCCCAGCATTTT.

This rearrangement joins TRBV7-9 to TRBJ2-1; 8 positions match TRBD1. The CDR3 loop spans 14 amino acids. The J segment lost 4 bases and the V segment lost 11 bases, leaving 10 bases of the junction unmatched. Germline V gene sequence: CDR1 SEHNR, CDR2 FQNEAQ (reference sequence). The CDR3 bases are TGTGCCCCGTCTTCCGGGACAGGATACAATGAGCAGTTCTTC. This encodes CAPSSGTGYNEQFF.

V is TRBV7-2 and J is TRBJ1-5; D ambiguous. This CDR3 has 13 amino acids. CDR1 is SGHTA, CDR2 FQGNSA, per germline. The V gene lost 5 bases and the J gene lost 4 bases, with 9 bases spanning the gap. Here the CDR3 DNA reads TGTGCCAGCAGCGCGCAGGCAAATCAGCCCCAGCATTTT. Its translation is CASSAQANQPQHF.

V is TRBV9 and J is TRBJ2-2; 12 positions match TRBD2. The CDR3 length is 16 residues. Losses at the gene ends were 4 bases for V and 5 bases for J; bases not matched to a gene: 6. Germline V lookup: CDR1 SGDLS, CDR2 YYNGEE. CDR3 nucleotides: TGTGCCAGCAGCCCCATCGGACTAGCGGGGACCGGGGAGCTGTTTTTT. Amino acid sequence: CASSPIGLAGTGELFF.

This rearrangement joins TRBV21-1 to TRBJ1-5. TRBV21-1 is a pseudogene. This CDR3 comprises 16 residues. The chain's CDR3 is CASSNKGEVVNQPQHF. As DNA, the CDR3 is TGTGCCAGCAGCAATAAAGGGGAGGTGGTCAATCAGCCCCAGCATTTT.

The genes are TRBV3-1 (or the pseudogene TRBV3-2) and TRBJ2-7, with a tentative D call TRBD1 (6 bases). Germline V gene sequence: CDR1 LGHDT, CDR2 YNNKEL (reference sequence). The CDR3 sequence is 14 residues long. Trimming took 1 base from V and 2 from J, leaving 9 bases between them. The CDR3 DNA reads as TGTGCCAGCAGCCAAGGGCAGGGGACCTACGAGCAGTACTTC. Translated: CASSQGQGTYEQYF.

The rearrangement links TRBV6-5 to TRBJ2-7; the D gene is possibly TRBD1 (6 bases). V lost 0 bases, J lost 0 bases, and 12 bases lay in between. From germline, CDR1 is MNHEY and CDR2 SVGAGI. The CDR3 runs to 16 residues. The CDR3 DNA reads TGTGCCAGCAGTTACTCGCGGACAGTCAGCTCCTACGAGCAGTACTTC. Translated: CASSYSRTVSSYEQYF.

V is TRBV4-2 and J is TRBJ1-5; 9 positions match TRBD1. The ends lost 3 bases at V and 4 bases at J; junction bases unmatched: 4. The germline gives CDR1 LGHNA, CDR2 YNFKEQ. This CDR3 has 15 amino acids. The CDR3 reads CASSQGQGGNQPQHF. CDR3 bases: TGTGCCAGCAGCCAGGGACAGGGTGGGAATCAGCCCCAGCATTTT.